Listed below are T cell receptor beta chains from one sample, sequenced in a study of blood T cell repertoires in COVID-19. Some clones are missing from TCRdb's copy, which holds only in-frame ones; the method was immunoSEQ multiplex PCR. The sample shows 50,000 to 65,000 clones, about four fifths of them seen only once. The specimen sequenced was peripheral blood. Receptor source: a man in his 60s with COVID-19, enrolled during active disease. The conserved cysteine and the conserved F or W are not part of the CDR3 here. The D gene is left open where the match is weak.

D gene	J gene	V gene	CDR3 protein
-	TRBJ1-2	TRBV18	ASSPSGSLNGYT
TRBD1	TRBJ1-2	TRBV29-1	SVRPGGQGPNNYGYT
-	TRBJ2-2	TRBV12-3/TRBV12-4	ASNLGGTGELF
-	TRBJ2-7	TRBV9	ASSVLGGYEQY
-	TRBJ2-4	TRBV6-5	ASSYSSRGADIQY
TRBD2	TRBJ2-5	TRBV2	ASMKGGGAPETQY
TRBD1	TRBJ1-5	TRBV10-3	AIGQGQGLQPQH
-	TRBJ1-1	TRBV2	ASSGTPMNTEAF
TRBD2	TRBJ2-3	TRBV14	ASRSGTSTDTQY
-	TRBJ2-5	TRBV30	AWSLQETQY
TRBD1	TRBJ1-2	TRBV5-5	ASSWGTGNYGYT
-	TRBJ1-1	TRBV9	ASSTPSQGSSGEAF
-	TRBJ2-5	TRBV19	ASSTGQQETQY
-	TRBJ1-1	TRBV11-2	ASSFNQANTEAF
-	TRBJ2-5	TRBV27	ASSFLSQETQY
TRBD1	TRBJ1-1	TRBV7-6	ASSLEGQGAAEAF